The rows below give T cell receptor beta chains drawn from one sample of a study of cytomegalovirus exposure and HLA in healthy donors. TCRdb's table, derived via immunoSEQ multiplex PCR, lists solely in-frame clones and lacks some. Found here are under 35,000 clones, about 60% of them singletons; the top ten hold 20% to 25%. The sequenced material came from PBMCs. These receptors were obtained from a man aged 50 or older in good health and CMV-seropositive. Both conserved end residues are part of each CDR3.

CDR3	V	J
CASSLGQGGNEQYF	TRBV28	TRBJ2-7
CASSLQTGNTEAFF	TRBV5-1	TRBJ1-1
CASSFDSSSGANVLTF	TRBV5-1	TRBJ2-6
CSVAGLLGGEDEQYF	TRBV29-1	TRBJ2-7
CSANSGGRTEAFF	TRBV29-1	TRBJ1-1
CASSSTTGPGELFF	TRBV7-9	TRBJ2-2
CASSPVGNTGGSYNSPLHF	TRBV5-1	TRBJ1-6
CAWSVGPTHGYTF	TRBV30	TRBJ1-2
CASSGQGKGYTF	TRBV6-5	TRBJ1-2
CSVGQGTREQYF	TRBV29-1	TRBJ2-7
CASSIVLPPREQFF	TRBV13	TRBJ2-1
CASSALLAGVETQYF	TRBV7-9	TRBJ2-5
CASSQGRGWGGEKLFF	TRBV4-1	TRBJ1-4
CASSQGFGQPRGTFF	TRBV4-1	TRBJ1-1
CASSLLAGPSYEQYF	TRBV5-1	TRBJ2-7
CAWTNGPIRGDTQYF	TRBV30	TRBJ2-3
CASSYSRGTEAFF	TRBV27	TRBJ1-1
CASSYSSVAGEKLFF	TRBV6-5	TRBJ1-4
CASSSGRAGANVLTF	TRBV5-1	TRBJ2-6
CASSQGPSGGVGEQFF	TRBV4-2	TRBJ2-1
CASSYQGAETQYF	TRBV6-5	TRBJ2-5
CASSYRGLQETQYF	TRBV2	TRBJ2-5
CASSLAMGTKPNQPQHF	TRBV7-9	TRBJ1-5
CASSVNLAGGTEQYF	TRBV6-1	TRBJ2-7
CATSRDRGYEQYF	TRBV15	TRBJ2-7
CASSPRQSYGYTF	TRBV7-2	TRBJ1-2
CASSQVAGKNTEAFF	TRBV4-2	TRBJ1-1
CASSFQGDTEAFF	TRBV28	TRBJ1-1
CASNSGQGNQPQHF	TRBV28	TRBJ1-5
CSVETATEQYF	TRBV29-1	TRBJ2-7
CASSLQGAGTEAFF	TRBV5-1	TRBJ1-1
CASSLSERGSQETQYF	TRBV4-2	TRBJ2-5
CSARRGDTQYF	TRBV20-1	TRBJ2-3
CASSPQGSYGYTF	TRBV5-1	TRBJ1-2
CASSEASGYEQYF	TRBV7-2	TRBJ2-7
CASSDRASGRSGELFF	TRBV9	TRBJ2-2
CASSLEGSGTEAFF	TRBV7-9	TRBJ1-1
CASSVTATETQYF	TRBV9	TRBJ2-5
CAWRGQGDTEAFF	TRBV30	TRBJ1-1
CASSPDRGWDGYTF	TRBV7-8	TRBJ1-2
CASSQEGSGKTGELFF	TRBV4-1	TRBJ2-2
CASSFLAGQETQYF	TRBV28	TRBJ2-5
CASRGTSGGYEQYF	TRBV7-2	TRBJ2-7
CASSTDTYGYTF	TRBV28	TRBJ1-2
CASRGTGASNQPQHF	TRBV2	TRBJ1-5
CASSLRGYNEQFF	TRBV7-9	TRBJ2-1
CASSGIAGTNEQFF	TRBV5-1	TRBJ2-1
CASSSQGSSYEQYF	TRBV5-1	TRBJ2-7
CASSQDALASSYNEQFF	TRBV4-2	TRBJ2-1
CASSDRVDSNGYTF	TRBV2	TRBJ1-2
CASSRREDYEQYF	TRBV7-9	TRBJ2-7
CASSHTGTGTYEQYF	TRBV4-1	TRBJ2-7
CSVGNGGDQPQHF	TRBV29-1	TRBJ1-5
CASSPDGFSYNEQFF	TRBV18	TRBJ2-1